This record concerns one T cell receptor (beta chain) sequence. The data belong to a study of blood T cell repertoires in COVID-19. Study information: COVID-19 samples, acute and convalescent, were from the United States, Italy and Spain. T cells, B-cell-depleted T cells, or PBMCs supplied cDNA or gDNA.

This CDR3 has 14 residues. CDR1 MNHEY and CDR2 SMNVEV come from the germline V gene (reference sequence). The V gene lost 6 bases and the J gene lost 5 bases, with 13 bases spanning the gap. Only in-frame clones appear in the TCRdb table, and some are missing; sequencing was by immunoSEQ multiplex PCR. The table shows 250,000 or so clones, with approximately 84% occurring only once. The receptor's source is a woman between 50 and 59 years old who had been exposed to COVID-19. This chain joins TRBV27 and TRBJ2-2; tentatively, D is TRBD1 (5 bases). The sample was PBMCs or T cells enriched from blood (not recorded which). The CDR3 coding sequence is TGTGCCAGCAGGAGGACATCCTCAACCGGGGAGCTGTTTTTT. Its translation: CASRRTSSTGELFF.